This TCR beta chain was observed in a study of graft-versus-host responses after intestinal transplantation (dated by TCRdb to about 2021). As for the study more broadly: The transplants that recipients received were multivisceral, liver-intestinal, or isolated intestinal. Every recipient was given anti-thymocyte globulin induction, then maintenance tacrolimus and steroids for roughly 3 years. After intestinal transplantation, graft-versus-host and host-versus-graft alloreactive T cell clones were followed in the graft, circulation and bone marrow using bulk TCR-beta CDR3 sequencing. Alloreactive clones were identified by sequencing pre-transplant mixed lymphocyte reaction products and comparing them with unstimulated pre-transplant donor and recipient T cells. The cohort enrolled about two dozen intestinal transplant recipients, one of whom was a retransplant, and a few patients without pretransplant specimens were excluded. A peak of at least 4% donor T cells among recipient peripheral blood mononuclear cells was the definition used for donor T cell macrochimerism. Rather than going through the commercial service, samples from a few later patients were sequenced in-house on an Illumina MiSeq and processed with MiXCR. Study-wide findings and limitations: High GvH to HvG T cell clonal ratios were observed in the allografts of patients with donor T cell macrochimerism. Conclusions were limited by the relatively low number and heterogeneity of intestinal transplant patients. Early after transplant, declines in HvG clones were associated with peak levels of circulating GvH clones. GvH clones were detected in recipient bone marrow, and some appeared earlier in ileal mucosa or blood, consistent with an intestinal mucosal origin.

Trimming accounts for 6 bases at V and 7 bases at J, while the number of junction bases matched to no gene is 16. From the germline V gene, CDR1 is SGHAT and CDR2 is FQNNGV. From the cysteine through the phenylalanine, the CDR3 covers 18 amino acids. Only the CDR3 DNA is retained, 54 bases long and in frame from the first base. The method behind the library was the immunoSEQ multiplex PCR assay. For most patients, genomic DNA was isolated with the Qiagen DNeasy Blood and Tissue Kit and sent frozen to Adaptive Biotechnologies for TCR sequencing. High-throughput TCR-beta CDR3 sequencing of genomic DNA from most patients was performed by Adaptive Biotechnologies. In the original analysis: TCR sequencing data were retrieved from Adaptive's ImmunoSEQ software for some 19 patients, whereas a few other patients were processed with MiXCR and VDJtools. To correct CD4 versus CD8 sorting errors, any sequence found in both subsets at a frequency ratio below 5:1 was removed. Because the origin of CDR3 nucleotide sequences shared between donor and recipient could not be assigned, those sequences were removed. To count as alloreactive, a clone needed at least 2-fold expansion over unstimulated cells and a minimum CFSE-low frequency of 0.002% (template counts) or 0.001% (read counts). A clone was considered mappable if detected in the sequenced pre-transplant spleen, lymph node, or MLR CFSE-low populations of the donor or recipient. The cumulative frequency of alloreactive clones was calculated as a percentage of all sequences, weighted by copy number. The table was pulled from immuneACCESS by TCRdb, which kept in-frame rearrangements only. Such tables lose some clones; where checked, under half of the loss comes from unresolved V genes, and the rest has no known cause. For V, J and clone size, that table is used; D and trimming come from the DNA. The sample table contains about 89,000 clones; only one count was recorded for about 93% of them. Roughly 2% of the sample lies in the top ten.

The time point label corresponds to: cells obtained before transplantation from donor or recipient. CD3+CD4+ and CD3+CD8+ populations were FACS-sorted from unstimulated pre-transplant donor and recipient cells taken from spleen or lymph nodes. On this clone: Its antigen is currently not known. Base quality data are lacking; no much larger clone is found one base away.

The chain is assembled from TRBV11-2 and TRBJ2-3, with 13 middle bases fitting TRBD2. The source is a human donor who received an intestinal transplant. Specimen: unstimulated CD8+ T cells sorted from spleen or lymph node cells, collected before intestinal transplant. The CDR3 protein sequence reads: CASRDTTSGGAGYHTQYF. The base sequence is TGTGCCAGCAGGGACACAACTAGCGGGGGGGCCGGGTACCATACGCAGTATTTT.